This T cell receptor (beta chain) was documented in a study of T cell responses to AZD1222 COVID-19 vaccine. The germline V gene encodes CDR1 SGHRS and CDR2 YFSETQ. CDR3 length: 15 residues. V trimming: 3 bases; J trimming: 3 bases; junction bases outside the gene matches: 4. TCRdb's copy holds only in-frame clones and misses some; the assay was immunoSEQ multiplex PCR. Of 130,000 or so clones listed, 70% to 90% are singletons. Whole-study results and caveats: The donors showed a predominance of white British ancestry and of females, with possible underestimation of clonal diversity. CD4 TCRs linked to vaccination spanned spike, dominating at 160-218 and 743-854.

On this clone itself: The antigen is unknown.

Source: peripheral blood, taken 28 days after the second AZD1222 dose. The chain couples TRBV5-1 to TRBJ2-4, with 9 bases identical to TRBD2. The TCR originated in an adult who received the AZD1222 COVID-19 vaccine. CDR3: CASSSWTSDKNIQYF. The CDR3 nucleotides are TGCGCCAGCAGCTCTTGGACTAGCGACAAAAACATTCAGTACTTC. The full variable domain, completed using reference TRBV5-1 and TRBJ2-4, is KAGVTQTPRYLIKTRGQQVTLSCSPISGHRSVSWYQQTPGQGLQFLFEYFSETQRNKGNFPGRFSGRQFSNSRSEMNVSTLELGDSALYLCASSSWTSDKNIQYFGAGTRLSVL.